This is a list of T cell receptor beta chains from one sample in a study of spatial heterogeneity in lung cancer. One entry per CDR3 protein, called by TCRdb with MiXCR from the 5' RACE reads. The table has 20,000 to 30,000 distinct CDR3 sequences, 9.7% seen once. Sequencing used PBMCs, obtained at follow-up. These receptors all come from a male donor with early-stage non-small cell lung cancer. Each CDR3 is given with its conserved first and last residue. D genes are given only for firm matches. Clone size is stated in some rows and not others, as once, few, many or a class when expanded.

D	V	size	J	CDR3	DNA
-	TRBV29-1	few	TRBJ2-7	CSVETQDEQYF	TGCAGCGTTGAAACACAGGACGAGCAGTACTTC
-	TRBV4-3	many	TRBJ2-4	CASSQDSASKNIQYF	TGCGCCAGCAGCCAAGATTCAGCGAGTAAAAACATTCAGTACTTC
-	TRBV29-1	few	TRBJ1-5	CSVLTMDQPQHF	TGCAGCGTTCTAACCATGGACCAGCCCCAGCATTTT
TRBD1	TRBV20-1	-	TRBJ1-1	CSARGQGYEAFF	TGCAGTGCTAGGGGACAGGGGTATGAAGCTTTCTTT
TRBD1	TRBV30	-	TRBJ1-5	CAWGQDNNQPQHF	TGTGCCTGGGGACAGGACAACAATCAGCCCCAGCATTTT
-	TRBV29-1	many	TRBJ2-3	CSHGEQGTDTQYF	TGCAGCCACGGAGAGCAGGGCACAGATACGCAGTATTTT
-	TRBV27	few	TRBJ2-3	CASSPWAGSTDTQYF	TGTGCCAGCAGTCCCTGGGCAGGGAGCACAGATACGCAGTATTTT
-	TRBV20-1	-	TRBJ1-2	CSARGNSGSGYTF	TGCAGTGCTAGAGGAAACAGCGGGTCTGGCTACACCTTC
-	TRBV4-3	-	TRBJ2-7	CASSRPTGPKILYEQYF	TGCGCCAGCTCACGACCGACGGGCCCCAAGATCCTATACGAGCAGTACTTC
-	TRBV2	-	TRBJ2-3	CASSVQGGSTDTQYF	TGTGCCAGCAGTGTGCAGGGGGGAAGCACAGATACGCAGTATTTT
-	TRBV12-3/TRBV12-4	many	TRBJ2-3	CASSFSGRGSQYF	TGTGCCAGCAGTTTTTCGGGAAGGGGGTCGCAGTATTTT
-	TRBV6-2/TRBV6-3	-	TRBJ1-1	CASSYGVAGNTEAFF	TGTGCCAGCAGTTACGGGGTAGCGGGGAACACTGAAGCTTTCTTT
TRBD2	TRBV7-2	many	TRBJ2-1	CASSLVAGGPGEQFF	TGTGCCAGCAGCTTAGTAGCGGGGGGGCCCGGTGAGCAGTTCTTC
-	TRBV3-2	many	TRBJ1-1	CASSQAMEQGGTEAFF	TGTGCCAGCAGCCAAGCAATGGAGCAGGGTGGCACTGAAGCTTTCTTT
-	TRBV7-9	many	TRBJ1-4	CASSPLGTKNEKLFF	TGTGCCAGCAGCCCGCTCGGGACCAAAAATGAAAAACTGTTTTTT
TRBD2	TRBV20-1	few	TRBJ2-1	CSARWGLADNEQFF	TGCAGTGCTAGATGGGGACTAGCGGACAATGAGCAGTTCTTC
-	TRBV27	-	TRBJ1-5	CASSLRINQPQHF	TGTGCCAGCAGTTTACGAATCAATCAGCCCCAGCATTTT
-	TRBV15	-	TRBJ2-2	CATSSPGDTGELFF	TGTGCCACGAGTAGTCCAGGCGACACCGGGGAGCTGTTTTTT
-	TRBV28	-	TRBJ1-4	CASSGSATNEKLFF	TGTGCCAGCAGTGGGTCGGCAACTAATGAAAAACTGTTTTTT
-	TRBV4-1	few	TRBJ2-7	CASSLWDLQGYEQYF	TGCGCCAGCAGCCTGTGGGACCTCCAGGGTTACGAGCAGTACTTC
-	TRBV14	few	TRBJ2-1	CASSQAMKSPLFF	TGTGCCAGCAGCCAAGCAATGAAATCCCCCCTGTTCTTC
-	TRBV11-2	many	TRBJ2-2	CASSFPGGHTSGELFF	TGTGCCAGCAGCTTCCCCGGGGGCCACACATCCGGGGAGCTGTTTTTT
-	TRBV10-3	-	TRBJ2-1	CAISDQSPNDEQFF	TGTGCCATCAGTGATCAGAGCCCCAACGATGAGCAGTTCTTC
TRBD2	TRBV7-2	many	TRBJ2-1	CASSLISGGFEGDEQFF	TGTGCCAGCAGCTTAATCAGCGGGGGGTTTGAGGGCGATGAGCAGTTCTTC
-	TRBV6-2/TRBV6-3	many	TRBJ1-2	CASTPSIGGGYTF	TGTGCCAGCACCCCGAGTATCGGAGGTGGCTACACCTTC
-	TRBV5-1	few	TRBJ2-1	CASSLDTRGEQFF	TGCGCCAGCAGCTTGGACACCAGGGGTGAGCAGTTCTTC
-	TRBV4-3	few	TRBJ2-1	CASSQVGAGSNNEQFF	TGCGCCAGCAGCCAAGTGGGGGCAGGATCGAACAATGAGCAGTTCTTC
TRBD2	TRBV25-1	-	TRBJ2-2	CASSERAGGWTGELFF	TGTGCCAGCAGTGAACGAGCGGGGGGCTGGACCGGGGAGCTGTTTTTT
-	TRBV4-2	many	TRBJ2-7	CASSQEAEPLYEQYF	TGTGCCAGCAGCCAAGAGGCGGAGCCTCTTTACGAGCAGTACTTC
TRBD1	TRBV20-1	-	TRBJ2-3	CSAAGDREVTDTQYF	TGCAGTGCTGCAGGGGACAGGGAAGTTACAGATACGCAGTATTTT
-	TRBV7-2	-	TRBJ2-5	CASSLTTLGETQYF	TGTGCCAGCAGCTTGACTACCCTCGGAGAGACCCAGTACTTC
-	TRBV27	many	TRBJ2-1	CASSLSWGSEQFF	TGTGCCAGCAGTTTGAGTTGGGGTAGTGAGCAGTTCTTC
-	TRBV11-2	many	TRBJ2-3	CASSRRHLITDTQYF	TGTGCCAGCAGCCGGAGGCATTTAATCACAGATACGCAGTATTTT
-	TRBV4-1	-	TRBJ2-7	CASSQKDSSYEQYF	TGCGCCAGCAGCCAAAAGGACAGCTCCTACGAGCAGTACTTC
-	TRBV7-8	-	TRBJ2-1	CASSLDRHNEQFF	TGTGCCAGCAGCCTGGACAGACACAATGAGCAGTTCTTC
-	TRBV27	-	TRBJ1-6	CASSRAINSPLHF	TGTGCCAGCAGTCGAGCGATAAATTCACCCCTCCACTTT
TRBD1	TRBV20-1	-	TRBJ2-7	CSPYRDRGYEQYF	TGCAGTCCCTATAGAGACAGGGGTTACGAGCAGTACTTC
-	TRBV29-1	few	TRBJ1-5	CSVRQEDGNQPQHF	TGCAGCGTAAGACAGGAGGACGGCAATCAGCCCCAGCATTTT
-	TRBV6-2/TRBV6-3	-	TRBJ2-7	CATMMLGDSYEQYF	TGTGCCACCATGATGCTAGGTGACTCCTACGAGCAGTACTTC
-	TRBV5-6	many	TRBJ1-1	CASSSVGQLPLYFF	TGTGCCAGCAGCAGTGTAGGTCAGCTCCCCCTTTATTTCTTT